A single sample gave rise to the 11 T cell receptor beta chains below, sequenced in a study of identical twins. Each CDR3 protein gets one entry after TCRdb re-called the 5' RACE reads with MiXCR. The table has 600,000 to 800,000 distinct CDR3 sequences, around 20% seen once; the top ten hold approximately 4.3%. Separately, the same data were catalogued under a study of T cells expressing NK-cell markers.

The sample consisted of PBMCs. Receptors were obtained from a woman aged 18-29 years in good health.

This clonotype was counted between two and nine times. The genes are TRBV20-1 and TRBJ2-2; 7 nucleotides align to TRBD1. Germline V gene lookup returns CDR1 DFQATT and CDR2 SNEGSKA (reference sequence). The CDR3 is 17 amino acids. V lost 1 base and J lost 4; bases outside the gene matches: 12. For the CDR3, the DNA is TGCAGTGCTAGAGTATTAGTAGAAGGGGGCATCACCGGGGAGCTGTTTTTT. It codes for CSARVLVEGGITGELFF.

V is TRBV25-1 and J is TRBJ1-2; 10 nucleotides match TRBD1. The trim removed 3 bases at V and 6 bases at J, leaving 10 bases unmatched. The V gene's germline CDR1 is MGHDK and CDR2 SYGVNS. This CDR3 has 16 amino acids. CDR3 loop: CASSDPSLGQGDGYTF. The CDR3 coding sequence is TGTGCCAGCAGTGATCCCAGCCTAGGACAGGGGGATGGCTACACCTTC.

The chain has TRBV15 and TRBJ2-5, with TRBD2 matching 7 bases. V lost 4 bases to trimming and J lost 1 base; unmatched junction nucleotides: 3. The CDR3 runs to 14 residues. Germline V CDR1 and CDR2: LNHNV, YYDKDF (reference sequence). The CDR3 bases are TGTGCCACCAGCACTTGGACTAGCCAAGAGACCCAGTACTTC. Residues: CATSTWTSQETQYF.

This clonotype was observed a handful of times. V and J are TRBV6-2 or TRBV6-3 and TRBJ2-1; TRBD2 might be the D (7 bases). The CDR3 sequence is 13 residues long. CDR1 MNHEY and CDR2 SVGEGT come from the germline V gene. The V gene lost 4 bases and the J gene lost 7 bases, with 11 bases spanning the gap. CDR3 loop: CASSWGGRNEQFF. CDR3 DNA: TGTGCCAGCAGTTGGGGGGGCAGGAATGAGCAGTTCTTC.

V gene TRBV29-1 combines with J gene TRBJ2-7; 11 bases line up with TRBD2. With 5 bases clipped from V and 4 bases from J, the junction kept 7 bases outside the gene matches. Germline V gene data show CDR1 as SQVTM and CDR2 as ANQGSEA. The CDR3 covers 14 residues. CDR3 amino acids: CSVIPGTSGYEQYF. CDR3 in DNA: TGCAGCGTTATACCCGGGACTAGCGGATACGAGCAGTACTTC.

This clonotype was counted many times. The chain employs TRBV27 and TRBJ1-1; the D gene is possibly TRBD1 (5 bases). V was pared by 3 bases and J by 7 bases, with 12 bases between. Germline V lookup: CDR1 MNHEY, CDR2 SMNVEV (reference sequence). The CDR3 contains 13 residues. The CDR3: CASSFGGVGEAFF. CDR3 nucleotides: TGTGCCAGCAGTTTCGGGGGAGTAGGTGAAGCTTTCTTT.

The V gene is TRBV5-1, the J gene TRBJ1-1, with 11 bases lining up with TRBD1. The J segment lost 5 bases and the V segment lost 3 bases, leaving 3 bases of the junction unmatched. Germline CDR1 and CDR2: SGHRS and YFSETQ. CDR3 length: 14 amino acids. CDR3: CASSWTGGKTEAFF. The CDR3 DNA reads as TGCGCCAGCAGCTGGACAGGGGGCAAAACTGAAGCTTTCTTT. The whole variable domain, remainder taken from reference TRBV5-1 and TRBJ1-1, is KAGVTQTPRYLIKTRGQQVTLSCSPISGHRSVSWYQQTPGQGLQFLFEYFSETQRNKGNFPGRFSGRQFSNSRSEMNVSTLELGDSALYLCASSWTGGKTEAFFGQGTRLTVV.

The chain couples TRBV4-3 to TRBJ2-1; 7 bases match TRBD2. The CDR3 extends over 18 amino acids. The junction had 14 bases not matched to a gene; V was cut back by 4 bases and J by 2 bases. Germline lookup yields CDR1 LGHNA and CDR2 YSLEER. CDR3 in amino acids: CASSLDLGRAPTYNEQFF. The CDR3 nucleotides are TGCGCCAGCAGCCTCGACTTGGGGAGGGCCCCAACCTACAATGAGCAGTTCTTC.

This clonotype came up a few times. V is TRBV21-1 and J is TRBJ2-1; the D call in the table, TRBD2, was not verified against the DNA. TRBV21-1 is listed as a pseudogene. CDR3 length: 17 amino acids. In DNA, the CDR3 is TGTGCCAGCAGCAAAGGACTAGACCGATGGAATAAAGATGAGCAGTTCTTC. This codes for CASSKGLDRWNKDEQFF.

V is TRBV20-1 and J is TRBJ2-1; TRBD2 aligns across 10 bases. Germline V lookup: CDR1 DFQATT, CDR2 SNEGSKA (reference sequence). The trim removed 3 bases at V and 5 bases at J, leaving 7 bases unmatched. CDR3 size: 15 residues. In nucleotides, the CDR3 is TGCAGTGCTAGCGGAGCGGGGGGGAGAAACAATGAGCAGTTCTTC. Amino acids: CSASGAGGRNNEQFF.

The table lists this clonotype with many counts. The chain employs TRBV6-2 or TRBV6-3 and TRBJ2-3; the match to TRBD2 covers 7 bases. This CDR3 comprises 14 residues. The trim removed 5 bases at V and 3 bases at J, leaving 5 bases unmatched. Germline V gene data show CDR1 as MNHEY and CDR2 as SVGEGT. CDR3 sequence (DNA): TGTGCCAGCAGTCCGAGACTAGCAACAGATACGCAGTATTTT. As protein: CASSPRLATDTQYF.